These 14 T cell receptor beta chains originate from one sample sequenced in a study of T cells after yellow fever vaccination (dated 2019 in TCRdb). Preparation of the library involved 5' RACE. Sequenced on an Illumina HiSeq 2500. TCRdb reworked the public reads: Q25 trimming with fastp, MiXCR clone assembly, productive beta chains retained. Duplicate CDR3 protein sequences are folded into a single record with the most common DNA and genes. The sample yields tens of thousands of distinct CDR3 sequences; roughly 5.5% were counted once. The top ten clones comprise around 20% of the sample. The treatment or condition label of this sample denotes: live attenuated yellow fever vaccine strain. This sample comprised PBMCs, either bulk or a sorted T-cell subset (CD4+, CD8+, memory, or dextramer-sorted; not recorded which), obtained roughly 46 days after the first yellow fever vaccination. The source is a man in his late teens or twenties who received the YFV17D yellow fever vaccine.

This clonotype was detected ten times or more. The chain couples TRBV10-2 to TRBJ2-7, with TRBD2 matching 10 bases. CDR1 and CDR2 (germline): WSHSY, SAAADI. Trimming at V came to 6 bases and at J to 2 bases, leaving 1 base not matched to a gene. This CDR3 comprises 13 residues. For the CDR3, the DNA is TGCGCCAGCAGAACTAGCGGGGCCTACGAGCAGTACTTC. Amino acids: CASRTSGAYEQYF.

This clonotype was counted ten times or more. The chain links TRBV28 to TRBJ2-4; a possible D gene is TRBD2 (5 bases). The CDR3 is 12 residues long. Germline values: CDR1 MDHEN, CDR2 SYDVKM. V was trimmed by 4 bases and J by 8 bases, leaving 9 bases between them. CDR3 residues: CASSSGWDIQYF. CDR3 bases: TGTGCCAGCAGTTCGGGGTGGGACATTCAGTACTTC.

As to this clonotype: Given a much more abundant clone one base away, this may be a read error. The genes are TRBV7-2 and TRBJ1-1; D perhaps matches TRBD1 (5 bases). The CDR3 sequence is 14 residues long. Trimming cost V 5 bases and J 3 bases, with 13 bases left between them. Germline-derived CDR1 and CDR2 are SGHTA and FQGNSA. CDR3 in DNA: TGTGCCAGCAGCAAACCGGGACCATACACTGAAGCTTTCTTT. This translates into CASSKPGPYTEAFF.

The chain uses TRBV7-8 and TRBJ2-7; 8 bases are shared with TRBD2. CDR3 length: 17 residues. With V trimmed by 5 bases and J by 3 bases, 15 bases remained unmatched. Germline V lookup: CDR1 SGHVS, CDR2 FQNEAQ. CDR3 coding DNA: TGTGCCAGCAGCCCCCGGGGGGGGGAGGGAGGAGTCTACGAGCAGTACGTC. It translates to CASSPRGGEGGVYEQYV.

There are many counts of this clonotype. The rearrangement links TRBV6-6 to TRBJ2-1, with D possibly being TRBD1 (6 bases). The germline V gene encodes CDR1 MNHNY and CDR2 SVGAGI (reference sequence). The CDR3 contains 13 residues. Trimming removed 7 bases at V and 3 bases at J, with 10 bases between. The CDR3 reads CASTQGYYNEQFF. CDR3 nucleotides: TGTGCCAGCACACAGGGATACTACAATGAGCAGTTCTTC.

This clonotype was counted many times. This chain links TRBV5-4 with TRBJ2-3; 12 bases match TRBD2. Germline lookup yields CDR1 SGHNT and CDR2 YYREEE (reference sequence). CDR3 size: 16 residues. V was clipped by 4 bases and J by 0 bases; unmatched bases: 3. CDR3 nucleotides: TGTGCCAGCAGCCGTGGACTAGCGGGAAGCACAGATACGCAGTATTTT. Its translation is CASSRGLAGSTDTQYF.

The table lists this clonotype with many counts. This chain connects TRBV5-4 to TRBJ1-2; D is unresolved. Trimming removed 2 bases at V and 3 bases at J, with 8 bases between. From germline, CDR1 is SGHNT and CDR2 YYREEE (reference sequence). This CDR3 has 13 amino acids. CDR3 DNA: TGTGCCAGCAGCTTCGGACCCGACTATGGCTACACCTTC. Its protein is CASSFGPDYGYTF.

This clonotype was counted many times. This chain uses TRBV6-5 with TRBJ2-2, with D perhaps matching TRBD1 (5 bases). This CDR3 spans 14 amino acids. The germline V gene has CDR1 MNHEY and CDR2 SVGAGI. V gave up 2 bases and J gave up 7 bases, with 11 bases separating them. The DNA for the CDR3 is TGTGCCAGCAGTTACGGGGCTACCGGCGGGGAGCTGTTTTTT. Its translation is CASSYGATGGELFF.

This clonotype has ten or more counts. The J gene is TRBJ1-3, the V gene TRBV15; D ambiguous. Germline CDR1 reads LNHNV; CDR2 reads YYDKDF (reference sequence). The CDR3 totals 15 residues. Trimming removed 5 bases at V and 1 base at J, with 12 bases between. CDR3 nucleotides: TGTGCCACCAGCCCTAGGTGGGGATCTGGAAACACCATATATTTT. It is translated as CATSPRWGSGNTIYF.

V gene TRBV2 combines with J gene TRBJ2-3; D unresolved. Germline CDR1 and CDR2: SNHLY and FYNNEI. Trimming cost V 5 bases and J 2 bases, with 14 bases left between them. There are 15 residues in the CDR3. The CDR3 DNA is TGTGCCAGCAGTACGGAAACTCCCCTCACAGATACGCAGTATTTT. Protein product: CASSTETPLTDTQYF.

This clonotype showed up many times. The chain employs TRBV15 and TRBJ1-3; D call uncertain. Germline V gene data show CDR1 as LNHNV and CDR2 as YYDKDF (reference sequence). V was cut by 1 base and J by 4 bases, with 11 bases left in between. There are 15 residues in the CDR3. CDR3 DNA: TGTGCCACCAGCAGAGTTTTCGGGGAAGGAAACACCATATATTTT. This codes for CATSRVFGEGNTIYF.

This clonotype was observed many times. The chain combines TRBV20-1 with TRBJ2-3; TRBD2 aligns across 12 bases. Germline CDR1 DFQATT, CDR2 SNEGSKA (reference sequence). The CDR3 consists of 14 residues. Unmatched junction bases numbered 7, after V lost 6 bases and J lost 6 bases. The CDR3 reads CSANTGLAGDTQYF. In nucleotides, the CDR3 is TGCAGTGCCAACACAGGACTAGCGGGGGATACGCAGTATTTT.

This clonotype was seen many times. The V call is TRBV3-1, the J call TRBJ2-5, with 9 bases matching TRBD2. Germline V gives CDR1 LGHDT, CDR2 YNNKEL (reference sequence). The CDR3 sequence is 14 residues long. In DNA form, the CDR3 reads TGTGCTTCGACCGGCCTAGCGGGGAGGGAGACCCAGTACTTC. It is translated as CASTGLAGRETQYF.

This clonotype has ten or more counts. The V call is TRBV4-3, the J call TRBJ2-5, with 12 bases aligning to TRBD1. Per germline, CDR1 LGHNA and CDR2 YSLEER. This CDR3 is 15 amino acids long. The V and J ends lost 4 bases and 4 bases, in that order; junction bases with no gene match: 4. CDR3 coding DNA: TGCGCCAGCAGCCGAGGGACAGGGGGCTCAGAGACCCAGTACTTC. Translating gives CASSRGTGGSETQYF.